One sample yielded the 20 T cell receptor beta chains listed below, sequenced in a study of shared clonotypes between healthy human individuals. The repertoire was sequenced with immunoSEQ multiplex PCR; TCRdb's copy has only in-frame clones and lacks some. Of some 1,400,000 clones listed, over 95% are singletons. Sequences were obtained from naive CD4+ T cells sorted from blood. Subset indicated: CD45RA+ positively selected. Every receptor here comes from a man aged 25-45 years in good health.

V and J are TRBV28 and TRBJ2-7; 7 bases align to TRBD2. Germline V gene data show CDR1 as MDHEN and CDR2 as SYDVKM. J gave up 3 bases and V 1 base, and 3 bases lay outside the gene matches. The CDR3 is 14 residues long. This CDR3 reads CASSLSASGYEQYF. CDR3 bases: TGTGCCAGCAGTTTATCTGCTAGCGGCTACGAGCAGTACTTC.

The CDR3 loop is CASSELTTWGTDTQYF. The CDR3 DNA reads TGTGCCAGCAGTGAACTGACAACATGGGGTACAGATACGCAGTATTTT. This chain uses TRBV6-1 with TRBJ2-3; D ambiguous. V lost 2 bases, J lost 3 bases, and 15 bases lay in between. The germline gives CDR1 MNHNS, CDR2 SASEGT. This CDR3 is built from 16 residues.

The genes are TRBV29-1 and TRBJ1-2, with D possibly matching TRBD1 (5 bases). The CDR3 covers 16 residues. Germline V gene lookup returns CDR1 SQVTM and CDR2 ANQGSEA. The CDR3: CRGGTLILHGDPGYTF. DNA of the CDR3: TGCAGGGGGGGGACTCTCATCCTTCATGGAGATCCCGGCTACACCTTC.

The genes are TRBV5-5 and TRBJ2-7; D gene unclear. V was trimmed by 1 base and J by 0 bases, leaving 11 bases between them. CDR3 length: 15 amino acids. Germline V gene sequence: CDR1 SGHKS, CDR2 YYEKEE (reference sequence). This CDR3 reads CASSLNLLGSYEQYF. DNA for the CDR3: TGTGCCAGCAGCTTGAACCTTTTGGGCTCCTACGAGCAGTACTTC.

Here the CDR3 reads CASSPFDRERGYTF. DNA for the CDR3: TGTGCCAGCTCACCATTTGACAGGGAAAGGGGCTACACCTTC. The rearrangement joins TRBV18 to TRBJ1-2; 7 bases agree with TRBD1. In germline, CDR1 is KGHSH, CDR2 LQKENI. The CDR3 has 14 amino acids. Trimming removed 2 bases from V and 8 bases from J; junction bases left unmatched: 8.

This chain links TRBV2 with TRBJ2-5; tentatively, D is TRBD2 (5 bases). With 3 bases removed from V and 5 bases from J, the gap between germline ends came to 13 bases. This CDR3 has 14 residues. Germline CDR1 SNHLY, CDR2 FYNNEI. This CDR3 is CASSDFRGLETQYF. The CDR3, as DNA: TGTGCCAGCAGTGACTTCCGGGGTCTTGAGACCCAGTACTTC.

Only one count was recorded for this clone. The chain recombines TRBV29-1 with TRBJ2-7; 8 bases match TRBD1. The germline gives CDR1 SQVTM, CDR2 ANQGSEA. The CDR3 contains 14 residues. The V and J ends lost 4 bases and 1 base, in that order; junction bases with no gene match: 6. DNA for the CDR3: TGCAGCGTTGCTCACAGGGGGGAATCCTACGAGCAGTACTTC. Protein product: CSVAHRGESYEQYF.

The chain joins TRBV7-9 to TRBJ2-7, with 7 nucleotides matching TRBD1. Germline trimming cut 2 bases from V and 3 bases from J; bases unmatched to any gene: 7. The CDR3 covers 15 residues. CDR1 SEHNR and CDR2 FQNEAQ come from the germline V gene (reference sequence). The chain's CDR3 is CASSLTDRVVYEQYF. The DNA for the CDR3 is TGTGCCAGCAGCTTAACCGACAGGGTAGTCTACGAGCAGTACTTC.

V is TRBV7-9 and J is TRBJ2-3; TRBD1 is a possible D gene (5 bases). From germline, CDR1 is SEHNR and CDR2 FQNEAQ (reference sequence). The CDR3 has 14 amino acids. V was clipped by 2 bases and J by 5 bases, with 11 bases between them. The CDR3: CASSLRQIVDTQYF. The CDR3 coding sequence is TGTGCCAGCAGCTTAAGACAGATTGTAGATACGCAGTATTTT.

V gene TRBV28 combines with J gene TRBJ1-5, with D possibly matching TRBD1 (6 bases). Germline V gene lookup returns CDR1 MDHEN and CDR2 SYDVKM. Trimming took 6 bases from V and 0 from J, leaving 15 bases between them. The CDR3 runs 16 residues. CDR3 bases: TGTGCCAGCAGACTGGACAGTAAAGGTAGCAATCAGCCCCAGCATTTT. Translated, it gives CASRLDSKGSNQPQHF.

The chain links TRBV10-3 to TRBJ2-1; TRBD2 matches 7 bases. The CDR3 totals 13 residues. J lost 0 bases, V lost 11 bases, and 4 bases had no gene match. In germline, CDR1 is ENHRY, CDR2 SYGVKD. This chain's CDR3 is CAFSGSSYNEQFF. The CDR3 coding sequence is TGTGCCTTTAGCGGGTCCTCCTACAATGAGCAGTTCTTC.

Notes on this clone: Other DNA sequences in this specimen translate into the identical CDR3. The V gene is TRBV6-5, the J gene TRBJ2-2; D remains unclear. With 5 bases removed from V and 3 bases from J, the gap between germline ends came to 4 bases. This CDR3 is built from 12 residues. Germline V gene lookup returns CDR1 MNHEY and CDR2 SVGAGI. CDR3 in amino acids: CASSPYTGELFF. CDR3 DNA: TGTGCCAGCAGTCCGTACACCGGGGAGCTGTTTTTT.

This clone was found once. The chain joins TRBV6-1 to TRBJ1-2; no definite D call. The V gene lost 8 bases and the J gene lost 5 bases, with 15 bases spanning the gap. The CDR3 length is 13 residues. The germline V gene encodes CDR1 MNHNS and CDR2 SASEGT. The DNA for the CDR3 is TGTGCCAGCGGGATGGAATTCCGGTATGGCTACACCTTC. Its protein is CASGMEFRYGYTF.

In nucleotides, the CDR3 is TGTGCCAGCAGTTTGGGGGGATCTAGGGAGACCCAGTACTTC. Amino acids: CASSLGGSRETQYF. This chain joins TRBV28 and TRBJ2-5; a possible D gene is TRBD2 (6 bases). The CDR3 sequence is 14 residues long. V lost 3 bases and J 5 bases, leaving 13 bases between the germline ends. Per the germline V gene, CDR1 is MDHEN and CDR2 is SYDVKM. Looking up the rest from reference TRBV28 and TRBJ2-5 gives the full variable domain: DVKVTQSSRYLVKRTGEKVFLECVQDMDHENMFWYRQDPGLGLRLIYFSYDVKMKEKGDIPEGYSVSREKKERFSLILESASTNQTSMYLCASSLGGSRETQYFGPGTRLLVL.

The rearrangement joins TRBV4-3 to TRBJ2-5; no firm D call. The V gene lost 0 bases and the J gene lost 4 bases, with 15 bases spanning the gap. Germline assignment: CDR1 LGHNA and CDR2 YSLEER. The CDR3 runs to 16 residues. In DNA, the CDR3 is TGCGCCAGCAGCCAAGATATTTCACGGGCGCGAGAGACCCAGTACTTC. Translation: CASSQDISRARETQYF.

The V gene is TRBV2, the J gene TRBJ2-2; no clear D. The germline V gene encodes CDR1 SNHLY and CDR2 FYNNEI. This CDR3 region has 14 residues. The V and J ends lost 6 bases and 3 bases respectively, with 11 bases between them. As DNA, the CDR3 is TGTGCCAGCAGAGCAAAAGAGTACACCGGGGAGCTGTTTTTT. As protein: CASRAKEYTGELFF.

Comments on this clone: At the DNA level, this CDR3 is encoded by other sequences in the same sample as well. The chain joins TRBV5-1 to TRBJ2-1, with 11 bases fitting TRBD2. Germline CDR1 and CDR2: SGHRS and YFSETQ. With 3 bases clipped from V and 4 bases from J, the junction kept 3 bases outside the gene matches. CDR3 length equals 15 residues. In DNA form, the CDR3 reads TGCGCCAGCAGCTCGGGACTAGCGGTTTACAATGAGCAGTTCTTC. This encodes CASSSGLAVYNEQFF.

This rearrangement joins TRBV10-3 to TRBJ1-1, with 9 bases that match TRBD1. V gave up 5 bases and J gave up 1 base; unmatched junction bases: 2. Per the germline V gene, CDR1 is ENHRY and CDR2 is SYGVKD. This CDR3 has 14 amino acids. CDR3: CAISIQGANTEAFF. In nucleotides, the CDR3 is TGTGCCATCAGTATACAGGGGGCGAACACTGAAGCTTTCTTT.

V usage is TRBV4-3 and J usage is TRBJ2-3, with TRBD2 identical over 9 bases. Germline values: CDR1 LGHNA, CDR2 YSLEER. CDR3 size: 19 residues. The V and J ends lost 0 bases and 4 bases, in that order; junction bases with no gene match: 14. The CDR3 reads CASSQERGAGLALADTQYF. The CDR3 region has the DNA TGCGCCAGCAGCCAAGAACGGGGCGCCGGACTAGCGTTGGCAGATACGCAGTATTTT.

The rearrangement uses TRBV19 and TRBJ2-3; D is uncertain. With 8 bases removed from V and 6 bases from J, the gap between germline ends came to 9 bases. Per the germline V gene, CDR1 is LNHDA and CDR2 is SQIVND (reference sequence). This CDR3 comprises 11 residues. Here the CDR3 DNA reads TGTGCCAGTTCGGGCAAGGATACGCAGTATTTT. This codes for CASSGKDTQYF.